This entry concerns a single T cell receptor (beta chain). The table lists this clone with a few counts. It lacks a known antigen. Per-base quality was not reported, and no clone a single base away is much larger than it. To prepare the library, the immunoSEQ multiplex PCR assay was applied. For the multiplex PCR, a mixture combining 60 forward primers for TCR Vbeta segments and 13 reverse primers for TCR Jbeta segments was used. A multiplex PCR assay on genomic DNA amplified the CDR3 region of rearranged TCR beta genes. On the Illumina HiSeq System, the amplified TCR beta libraries were sequenced as 87-base-pair reads. On the authors' methods: In a later analysis, 80 million or so unique TCR beta chains were counted across the roughly 670 repertoires, and roughly 11 million of these chains were shared by at least two donors. A nearest-neighbor algorithm error-corrected the raw reads and collapsed the reads into unique sequences, merging closely related sequences to remove PCR and sequencing errors. To assign V, D and J gene segments, CDR3 sequences were aligned to IMGT reference sequences. For a sequence to be retained, at least a six-nucleotide match to both a V gene segment and a J gene segment was required. Rearrangements were called productive when the CDR3 lacked stop codons and stayed in frame with V and J; all others were non-productive. Following IMGT convention, CDR3 was defined as the stretch from the second conserved V-encoded cysteine up to the conserved J-encoded phenylalanine. Sequences without an unambiguous match to a single V gene segment were excluded from the earlier analysis of 450 to 650 of the donors. An earlier analysis of under 750 of the donors called V segments functional above 56.7% productive rearrangements and segregating when the between-donor standard deviation exceeded 5%. A statistical classification framework was built to diagnose cytomegalovirus status from the catalog of TCR beta chain sequences. A later analysis assigned V and J genes by comparing TCR nucleotide sequences with IMGT/GENE-DB human TR gene sequences. A later analysis assigned CDR3 sequences and most-parsimonious VDJ recombination scenarios with the TCRdist pipeline. In a later analysis, every TCR beta chain was defined by the combination of its CDR3 amino acid sequence and its V-gene family, and reads without a unique V-gene family were dropped. A later analysis removed 600 or so highly shared, low-generation-probability nucleotide sequences to deal with suspected cross-contamination and a sequencing artifact. In a later analysis, a clonal expansion index was calculated for each public chain from normalized within-repertoire ranks of inferred template counts. In a later analysis, generation probabilities were computed with a VDJ recombination model fitted to out-of-frame rearrangements, and the resulting probabilities were checked against IGoR. In a later analysis, hypergeometric tests were used to score TCR-TCR, TCR-HLA and TCR-CMV co-occurrence, with a repertoire-size bias correction applied to TCR pairs. To estimate false discovery rates, a later analysis permuted the HLA or CMV assignments 20 times. In a later analysis, co-occurring TCRs were grouped using DBSCAN, with TCRdist sequence similarity added in when clustering inside HLA-allele-positive subsets. Repertoires with fewer than 30,000 or more than 120,000 public chains, plus five repertoires with anomalous nucleotide sharing, were excluded from co-occurrence clustering. The table comes from immuneACCESS by way of TCRdb, which keeps in-frame sequences with V and J called. Part of the clones is missing from these tables; in studies checked, under half for an unresolved V gene and the rest for unknown reasons. D and trimming come from the DNA, and the V and J calls and clone size come from that table. The sample table shows 140,000 to 150,000 clones, and around four fifths are seen once. The biggest ten clones account for more than 2% of the sample.

The sample belongs to a study of cytomegalovirus exposure and HLA in healthy donors (dated by TCRdb to about 2017). Describing the broader study: An earlier analysis of 550 to 700 of the donors reported 276 Gb of sequence data and more than 90 million unique TCR beta sequences from some 180 million T cells. Genome-wide SNP genotypes for about 65% of the roughly 670 donors were used in a later genetic analysis, which treated that subset as a discovery cohort. The study profiled the T cell repertoires of about 720 subjects by immunosequencing and related them to cytomegalovirus serostatus. Roughly five DR-DQ haplotypes were handled as single units for association and clustering because linkage in the cohort was strong. The study combined high-throughput TCR immunosequencing, statistical association of individual TCRs with disease status, and machine learning to predict cytomegalovirus infection status. An early release covering some 640 HLA-typed donors comprised 250 to 350 gigabases of sequencing data and 85 million or so unique TCR sequences. The study aimed to test whether cataloging public T cell receptors could reveal signatures of past pathogen exposure. The number of donors typed differed by locus, with roughly 629-640 for A, B, C, DRB1 and DQB1, around 560 for DQA1, 600 to 610 for DPA1, and some 440 for DPB1. To study patterns of TCR occurrence, a later analysis re-analyzed previously published TCR beta repertoires from 666 donors and added high-resolution HLA genotyping. Among some 410 genotyped donors of the cohort, an average of approximately 200,000 unique TCR beta nucleotide sequences was sequenced per donor, of which 15% to 20% were non-productive. The later analysis used no new phenotypic data to find candidate immune exposures, relying instead on TCR beta sequences and their occurrence across donors. All discovery cohort repertoires had been generated on a single sequencing platform. Of the approximately 370 genotyped donors, 80% to 90% were placed in the genetic ancestry cluster associated with self-reported Caucasian donors. To decide whether each TCR beta V gene segment behaved as functional or pseudogenic, an earlier analysis of approximately 600 of the donors relied on high-throughput TCR beta sequencing. Alongside the repertoire data, information on donor age, sex, ethnicity and CMV serostatus was compiled. Besides the first cohort of roughly 660 subjects, a separate validation cohort made up of some 110 different subjects was used. HLA typing included class I and class II loci at four-digit resolution. Results the study describes overall, beyond this receptor: A later genetic analysis reported fewer N-insertions in productive TCRs among donors in an Asian-associated ancestry cluster than the roughly 670-donor mean. CMV serostatus was the only immune exposure information available for the cohort. Because some donors lacked HLA typing at each locus, the association tests relied only on the typed subset. An association between a missense DCLRE1C variant and V-gene and J-gene trimming of TCR beta chains was found in a later genetic analysis and replicated in an independent cohort. Correlated functional status among segregating V segments might reflect linkage disequilibrium, but an unknown experimental factor could not be ruled out. In the study, 150 to 200 TCR beta chains were listed as associated with cytomegalovirus. The authors suggested that the approach could potentially be generalized to other disease states and immunological phenotypes. The earlier analysis of approximately 560 of the donors excluded around 17 rarely observed V segments, including chromosome 9 orphons, because counts were too low. Roughly uniform sequencing depth across donors was assumed in presence/absence analyses, although this assumption may not hold. Some IMGT-functional V segments, including TRBV6-2 and TRBV6-3, could not be told apart with the 87-base-pair reads, so those segments were excluded. The cohort was sequenced for TCR beta chains only, and without alpha or paired-chain data the features that could be detected were limited. Assigning TCR associations to individual alleles was difficult when HLA alleles, especially DR and DQ, strongly co-occurred. In an earlier analysis of over 550 of the donors, most TCR beta V segments were observed in productive rearrangements about 87% or about 30% of the time, broadly matching IMGT annotations. A group of highly shared sequence variants was considered likely to be a technical artifact of the sequencing pipeline. Compared with equally common non-associated chains, HLA-associated TCR beta chains in a later analysis were more clonally expanded and had lower generation probabilities. In a later analysis, 16,951 TCR beta sequences were associated with specific HLA alleles at a false discovery rate of 0.05. In both the original and validation cohorts, the classifier was reported to diagnose cytomegalovirus status with high specificity and sensitivity. Most TCR sequences were seen in very few donors, while some public TCRs were found in many individuals. In a later analysis, most CMV-associated TCR beta chains were found to appear HLA-restricted, with HLA associations seemingly driven largely by CMV exposure. A further reported finding was that TCR beta sequences accurately predicted the HLA-A and HLA-B alleles for most subjects in the first cohort. In a later analysis, TCR association rates were found to vary across HLA loci, with the most associated TCRs seen for DRB1 alleles and the fewest for HLA-C alleles. In vitro tests confirmed that a few of the cytomegalovirus-associated TCR beta chains recognize cytomegalovirus antigens. A later analysis reported that several top co-occurrence clusters appeared linked to parvovirus B19, influenza, CMV and Epstein-Barr virus.

The V end loses 6 bases and the J end loses 3 bases, and a stretch of 11 bases separates them. The germline V gene sets CDR1 to MNHEY and CDR2 to SVGAGI. Its CDR3 holds 13 amino acids, cysteine through phenylalanine. The kept DNA is CDR3 alone, 39 bases in frame from the first base. The cohort consisted of 650 to 700 healthy bone marrow donors. At the time of sampling, all cohort members were nominally healthy, though unrecorded immune exposures were likely present. The donor was CMV seronegative and belonged to the group of 380 or so seronegative cohort members. Every donor gave a peripheral blood sample, and the peripheral blood mononuclear cells from that sample were used for TCR beta sequencing. Genomic DNA was extracted from the blood cell samples with the Qiagen DNeasy Blood Extraction Kit.

The rearrangement combines TRBV6-5 with TRBJ1-1; TRBD1 is a possible D gene, resting on 5 matching bases. Sample: PBMCs. The receptor was isolated from a boy aged 2 to 10 in good health and CMV-seronegative. The CDR3 reads as follows: CASRRGRDTEAFF. At the DNA level, the sequence is TGTGCCAGCAGGCGGGGCCGGGACACTGAAGCTTTCTTT.